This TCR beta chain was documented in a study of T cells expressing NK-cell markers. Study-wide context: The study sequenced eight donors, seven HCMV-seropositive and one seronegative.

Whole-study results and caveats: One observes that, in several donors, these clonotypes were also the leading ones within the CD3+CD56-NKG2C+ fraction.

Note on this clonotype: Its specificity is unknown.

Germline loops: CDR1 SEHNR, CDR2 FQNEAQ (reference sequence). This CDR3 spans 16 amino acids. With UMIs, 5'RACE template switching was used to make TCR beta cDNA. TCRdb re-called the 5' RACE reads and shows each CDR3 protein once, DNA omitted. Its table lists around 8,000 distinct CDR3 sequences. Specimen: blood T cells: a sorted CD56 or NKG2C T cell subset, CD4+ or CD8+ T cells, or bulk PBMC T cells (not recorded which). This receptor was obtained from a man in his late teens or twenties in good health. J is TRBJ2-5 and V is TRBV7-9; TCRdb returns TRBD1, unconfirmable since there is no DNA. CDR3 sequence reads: CASSLPWGQIQETQYF.